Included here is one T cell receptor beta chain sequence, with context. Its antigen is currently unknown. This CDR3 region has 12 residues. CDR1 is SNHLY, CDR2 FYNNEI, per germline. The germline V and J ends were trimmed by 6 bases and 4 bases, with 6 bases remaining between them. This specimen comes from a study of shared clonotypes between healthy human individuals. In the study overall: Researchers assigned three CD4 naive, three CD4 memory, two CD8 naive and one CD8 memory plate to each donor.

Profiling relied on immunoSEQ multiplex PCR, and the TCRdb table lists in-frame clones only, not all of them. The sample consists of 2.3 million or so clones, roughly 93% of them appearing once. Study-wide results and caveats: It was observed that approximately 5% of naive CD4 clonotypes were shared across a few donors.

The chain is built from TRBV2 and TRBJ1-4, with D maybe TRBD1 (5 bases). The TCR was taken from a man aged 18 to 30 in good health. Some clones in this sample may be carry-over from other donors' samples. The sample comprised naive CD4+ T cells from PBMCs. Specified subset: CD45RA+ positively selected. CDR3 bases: TGTGCCAGCAGGAGGGGTAATGAAAAACTGTTTTTT. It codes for CASRRGNEKLFF.